What follows describes a single T cell receptor (beta chain). Its specificity is not known. This entry belongs to a study of CD8 T cells in ankylosing spondylitis. Notes on the study in general: Enrichment of disease-linked clones was reportedly significant in matched ankylosing spondylitis synovial fluid. Among TCR beta sequences, a motif of eight highly homologous variants appeared characteristic of ankylosing spondylitis blood. Peripheral blood held disease-linked clones only at relatively low frequency, and these were CD8+.

Germline V gives CDR1 MNHEY, CDR2 SVGEGT. This CDR3 spans 17 amino acids. The V segment lost 6 bases and the J segment 0 bases; nucleotides outside the gene matches: 7. As the method for making TCR beta libraries, quantitative 5'-RACE with molecular barcodes was used. TCRdb recomputed calls from the 5' RACE reads with MiXCR, one row per CDR3 protein. Among under 200,000 distinct CDR3 sequences, 13% were seen once, and the ten largest hold 9.5% to 12%. V and J are TRBV6-2 or TRBV6-3 and TRBJ2-7; 14 nucleotides match TRBD2. Sequencing input: blood, either unsorted or a sorted T cell fraction (not recorded which). This clonotype originated in a female donor with ankylosing spondylitis or in good health (not recorded which). This CDR3 reads CASRHKGLAGASYEQYF. In nucleotides, the CDR3 is TGTGCCAGCAGACACAAGGGACTAGCGGGGGCCTCCTACGAGCAGTACTTC.